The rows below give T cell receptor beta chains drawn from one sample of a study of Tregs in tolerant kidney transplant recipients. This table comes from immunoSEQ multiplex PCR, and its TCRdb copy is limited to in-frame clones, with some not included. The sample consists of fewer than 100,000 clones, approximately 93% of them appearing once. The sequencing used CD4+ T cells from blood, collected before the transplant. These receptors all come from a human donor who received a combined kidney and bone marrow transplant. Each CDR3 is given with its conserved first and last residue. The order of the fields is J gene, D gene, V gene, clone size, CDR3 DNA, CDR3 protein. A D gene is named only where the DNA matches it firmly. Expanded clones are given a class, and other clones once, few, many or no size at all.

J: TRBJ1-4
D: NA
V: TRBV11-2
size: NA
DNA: TGTGCCAGCAGCTTACCAGGGATTAATGAAAAACTGTTTTTT
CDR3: CASSLPGINEKLFF

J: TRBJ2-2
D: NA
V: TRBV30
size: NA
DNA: TGTGCCTGGAGTGCCAGGTTAGGCACCGGGGAGCTGTTTTTT
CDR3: CAWSARLGTGELFF

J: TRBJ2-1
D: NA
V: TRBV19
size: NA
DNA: TGTGCCAGTAGTATTAGGTGGGGAGCCTACAATGAGCAGTTCTTC
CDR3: CASSIRWGAYNEQFF

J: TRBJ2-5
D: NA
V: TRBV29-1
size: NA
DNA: TGCAGCGTTGTTAGGGGCCAAGAGACCCAGTACTTC
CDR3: CSVVRGQETQYF

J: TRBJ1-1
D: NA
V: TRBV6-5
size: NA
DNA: TGTGCCAGCAGTTCGCCAGGGGTACCTGAAGCTTTCTTT
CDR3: CASSSPGVPEAFF

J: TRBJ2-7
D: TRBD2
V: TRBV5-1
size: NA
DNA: TGCGCCAGCAGCTCTTCCGCTAGCGGCCATACCTACGAGCAGTACTTC
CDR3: CASSSSASGHTYEQYF

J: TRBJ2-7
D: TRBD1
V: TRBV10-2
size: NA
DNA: TGCGCCAGCAGCCCATGGACAGGGAAGGCCTACGAGCAGTACTTC
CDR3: CASSPWTGKAYEQYF

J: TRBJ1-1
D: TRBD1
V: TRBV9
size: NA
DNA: TGTGCCAGCAGCGTAGACCCGACAGGGGACACTGAAGCTTTCTTT
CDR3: CASSVDPTGDTEAFF

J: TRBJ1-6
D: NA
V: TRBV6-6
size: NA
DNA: TGTGCCAGCAGTTACGCGTGGTCACCACCCCTCCACTTT
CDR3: CASSYAWSPPLHF

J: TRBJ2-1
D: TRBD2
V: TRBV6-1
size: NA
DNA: TGTGCCAGCCTAGCGGGAGACTTTGGGGGTGAGCAGTTCTTC
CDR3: CASLAGDFGGEQFF

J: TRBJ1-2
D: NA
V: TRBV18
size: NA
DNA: TGTGCCAGCTCACCCTCCCTTGGAGAAGGCTACACCTTC
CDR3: CASSPSLGEGYTF

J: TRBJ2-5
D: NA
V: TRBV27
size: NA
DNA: TGTGCCAGCAGTTTAGCGGGGTCGGAGACCCAGTACTTC
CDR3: CASSLAGSETQYF

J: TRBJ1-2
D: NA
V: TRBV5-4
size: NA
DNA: TGTGCCAGCAGCTTGGCCTTAGGGGGAGCTGCCAATGGCTACACCTTC
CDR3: CASSLALGGAANGYTF

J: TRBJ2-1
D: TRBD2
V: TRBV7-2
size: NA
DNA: TGTGCCAGCAGCTTACTAGCGGGGGGGCCCGTCTCCTACAATGAGCAGTTCTTC
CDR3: CASSLLAGGPVSYNEQFF

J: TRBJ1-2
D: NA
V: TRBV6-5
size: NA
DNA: TGTGCCAGCAGTTCCCCCGGGAAGGGACTCCATGGCTACACCTTC
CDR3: CASSSPGKGLHGYTF

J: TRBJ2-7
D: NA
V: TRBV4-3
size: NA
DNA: TGCGCCAGCAGCCTGATGAAAGGGGGACCCAGGGGAAACGAGCAGTACTTC
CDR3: CASSLMKGGPRGNEQYF

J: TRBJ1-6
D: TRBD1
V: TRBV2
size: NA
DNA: TGTGCCAGCAGTGACCAGGGGACAGGGCTGAGCTCCTATAATTCACCCCTCCACTTT
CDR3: CASSDQGTGLSSYNSPLHF

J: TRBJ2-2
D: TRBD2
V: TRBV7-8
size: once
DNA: TGTGCCAGCTACCGACTAGCGTATAACGGGGAGCTGTTTTTT
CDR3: CASYRLAYNGELFF

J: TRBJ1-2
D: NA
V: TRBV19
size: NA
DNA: TGTGCCAGTATCCCGCGGGGATTCTATGGCTACACCTTC
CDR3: CASIPRGFYGYTF

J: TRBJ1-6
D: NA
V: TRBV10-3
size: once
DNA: TGTGCCATCAGTGAGTGGGACGGAGGGCGATCACCCCTCCACTTT
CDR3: CAISEWDGGRSPLHF

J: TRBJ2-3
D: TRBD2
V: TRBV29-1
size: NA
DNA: TGCAGCGTTGAGGGGGGAAGCGGGGCAGATACGCAGTATTTT
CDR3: CSVEGGSGADTQYF

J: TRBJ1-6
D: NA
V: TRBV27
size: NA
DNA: TGTGCCAGCAGACCCACTCGACAGAATAATTCACCCCTCCACTTT
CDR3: CASRPTRQNNSPLHF

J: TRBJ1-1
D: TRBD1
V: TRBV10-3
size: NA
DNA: TGTGCCATCAGTGAGTCGGGACAGCAGAACACTGAAGCTTTCTTT
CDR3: CAISESGQQNTEAFF

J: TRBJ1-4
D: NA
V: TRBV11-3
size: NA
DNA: TGTGCCAGCAGCCCGGGCAGGGGCAGCGAAAAACTGTTTTTT
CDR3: CASSPGRGSEKLFF

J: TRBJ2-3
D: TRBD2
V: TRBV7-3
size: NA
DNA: TGTGCCAGCAGCCGCCTAGCGGGAGAGGCAGATACGCAGTATTTT
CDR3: CASSRLAGEADTQYF

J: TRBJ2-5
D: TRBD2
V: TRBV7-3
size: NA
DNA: TGTGCCAGCAGCTTAAACGGGGGGGCCGGAGAGACCCAGTACTTC
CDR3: CASSLNGGAGETQYF

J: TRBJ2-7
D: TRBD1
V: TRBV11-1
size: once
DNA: TGTGCCAGCAGTATATTCAGGGGGACCTCCTACGAGCAGTACTTC
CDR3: CASSIFRGTSYEQYF

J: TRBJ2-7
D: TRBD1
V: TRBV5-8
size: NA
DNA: TGTGCCAGCAGCGGAACTAGGGACAGATCCTACGAGCAGTACTTC
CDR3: CASSGTRDRSYEQYF

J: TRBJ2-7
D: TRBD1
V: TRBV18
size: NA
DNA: TGTGCCAGCTCTCAACGGACAGGGGACGAGCAGTACTTC
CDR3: CASSQRTGDEQYF

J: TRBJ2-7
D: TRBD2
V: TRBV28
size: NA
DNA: TGTGCCAGCAGTTCCAACGGGAGGTACGAGCAGTACTTC
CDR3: CASSSNGRYEQYF

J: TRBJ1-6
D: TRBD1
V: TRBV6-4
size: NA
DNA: TGTGCCAGCAGCATGACGGGACAGGTTTATTCACCCCTCCACTTT
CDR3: CASSMTGQVYSPLHF

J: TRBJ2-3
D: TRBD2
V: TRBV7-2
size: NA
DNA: TGTGCCAGCAGCTTCTCTAGCGGGGTTAGCACAGATACGCAGTATTTT
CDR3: CASSFSSGVSTDTQYF

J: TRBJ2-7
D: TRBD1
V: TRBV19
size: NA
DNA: TGTGCCAGTAGTATGGGGACAGATATGTCCTACGAGCAGTACTTC
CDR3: CASSMGTDMSYEQYF

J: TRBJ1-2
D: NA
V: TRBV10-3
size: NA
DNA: TGTGCCATCAGTCAGGGGATCGGACAGTTCTATGGCTACACCTTC
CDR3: CAISQGIGQFYGYTF

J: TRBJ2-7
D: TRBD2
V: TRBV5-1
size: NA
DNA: TGCGCCAGCAGCTACTCCCCGGGGGGTCCCAGCTCCTACGAGCAGTACTTC
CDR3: CASSYSPGGPSSYEQYF

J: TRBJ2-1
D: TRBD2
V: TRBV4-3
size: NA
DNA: TGCGCCAACAGCTCTCGGACTAGCGGGAGGGCCTACAATGAGCAGTTCTTC
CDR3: CANSSRTSGRAYNEQFF

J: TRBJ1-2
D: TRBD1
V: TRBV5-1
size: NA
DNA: TGCGCCAGCAGATCAACCGGGACAGGGGGTTATGGCTACACCTTC
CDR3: CASRSTGTGGYGYTF

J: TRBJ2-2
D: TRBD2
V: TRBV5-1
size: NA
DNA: TGCGCCAGCAGCTTGGAGGCTAGCGGGAACACCGGGGAGCTGTTTTTT
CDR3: CASSLEASGNTGELFF

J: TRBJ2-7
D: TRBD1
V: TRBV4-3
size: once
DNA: TGCGCCAGCAGCCGGACTCCGGGACAGCGCCACTACGAGCAGTACTTC
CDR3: CASSRTPGQRHYEQYF

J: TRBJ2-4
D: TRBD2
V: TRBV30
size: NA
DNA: TGTGCCTGGAGTGACGGGGGGGCGGCCAAAAACATTCAGTACTTC
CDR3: CAWSDGGAAKNIQYF

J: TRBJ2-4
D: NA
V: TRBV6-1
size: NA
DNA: TGTGCCAGCAGTAACATAGCGGAGATAAACATTCAGTACTTC
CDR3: CASSNIAEINIQYF

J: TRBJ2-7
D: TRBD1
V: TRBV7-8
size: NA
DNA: TGTGCCAGCAGCCCTCGGCCGGGACAGAGTGTCTCCTACGAGCAGTACTTC
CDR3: CASSPRPGQSVSYEQYF

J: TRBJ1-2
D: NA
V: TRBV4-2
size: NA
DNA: TGTGCCAGCAGCCAATACTTCAGGGATAGAGTCTATGGCTACACCTTC
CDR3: CASSQYFRDRVYGYTF

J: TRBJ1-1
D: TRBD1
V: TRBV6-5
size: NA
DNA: TGTGCCAGCAGAGGACAGGGAAGGGGCACTGAAGCTTTCTTT
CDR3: CASRGQGRGTEAFF

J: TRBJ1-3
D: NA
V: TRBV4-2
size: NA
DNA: TGTGCCAGCAGCCAATCCCTCGACACCTTGTCTGGAAACACCATATATTTT
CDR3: CASSQSLDTLSGNTIYF

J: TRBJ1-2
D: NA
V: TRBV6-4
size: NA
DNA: TGTGCCAGCAGTGACTCTCCCTGGAGCGGCTACACCTTC
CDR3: CASSDSPWSGYTF

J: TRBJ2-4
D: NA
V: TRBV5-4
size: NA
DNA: TGTGCCAGCAGCTTGGGGCAGGGGAGTAGGGACATTCAGTACTTC
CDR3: CASSLGQGSRDIQYF

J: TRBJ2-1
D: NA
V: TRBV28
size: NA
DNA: TGTGCCACCACAGGCGGGGTCCACAATGAGCAGTTCTTC
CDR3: CATTGGVHNEQFF

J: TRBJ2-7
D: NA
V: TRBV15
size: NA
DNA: TGTGCCACCAGCAGAGGGGTCTCAATCGACTACGAGCAGTACTTC
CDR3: CATSRGVSIDYEQYF

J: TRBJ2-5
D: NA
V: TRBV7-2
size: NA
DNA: TGTGCCAGCAGCTTAGATCAGCGATGGGAGACCCAGTACTTC
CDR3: CASSLDQRWETQYF

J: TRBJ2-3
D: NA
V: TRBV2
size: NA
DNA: TGTGCCAGCAGGGCTTACGGGGGGCTAAGCACAGATACGCAGTATTTT
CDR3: CASRAYGGLSTDTQYF

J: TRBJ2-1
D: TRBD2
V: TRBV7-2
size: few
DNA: TGTGCCAGCAGCTTAGTTCGCGGGAGGGTTCGCGATGAGCAGTTCTTC
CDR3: CASSLVRGRVRDEQFF

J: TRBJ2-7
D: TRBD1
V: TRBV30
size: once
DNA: TGTGCCTGGAGTGTACGACAGGGAAAGGGCGAGCAGTACTTC
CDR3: CAWSVRQGKGEQYF

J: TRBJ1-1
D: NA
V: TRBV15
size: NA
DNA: TGTGCCACCAGGACCTCCCGAGGGGCTTTCTTT
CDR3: CATRTSRGAFF

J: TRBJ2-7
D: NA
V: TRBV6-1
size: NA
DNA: TGTGCCAGCAGTGAAGCGTTCGGCTACGAGCAGTACTTC
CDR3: CASSEAFGYEQYF

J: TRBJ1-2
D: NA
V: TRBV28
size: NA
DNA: TGTGCCAGCAGTACCCAGGATGGCTACACCTTC
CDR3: CASSTQDGYTF

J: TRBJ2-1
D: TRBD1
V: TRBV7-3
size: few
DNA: TGTGCCAGCAGCTTGGGGACAGGGGGCATGAATGAGCAGTTCTTC
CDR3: CASSLGTGGMNEQFF

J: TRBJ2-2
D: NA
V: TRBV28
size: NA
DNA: TGTGCCAGCGGAGGGAATACCGGGGAGCTGTTTTTT
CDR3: CASGGNTGELFF

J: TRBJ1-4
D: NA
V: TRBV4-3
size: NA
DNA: TGCGCCAGCAGCCAAGATAGTCCAGGGTTTCAGAAACTGTTTTTT
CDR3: CASSQDSPGFQKLFF